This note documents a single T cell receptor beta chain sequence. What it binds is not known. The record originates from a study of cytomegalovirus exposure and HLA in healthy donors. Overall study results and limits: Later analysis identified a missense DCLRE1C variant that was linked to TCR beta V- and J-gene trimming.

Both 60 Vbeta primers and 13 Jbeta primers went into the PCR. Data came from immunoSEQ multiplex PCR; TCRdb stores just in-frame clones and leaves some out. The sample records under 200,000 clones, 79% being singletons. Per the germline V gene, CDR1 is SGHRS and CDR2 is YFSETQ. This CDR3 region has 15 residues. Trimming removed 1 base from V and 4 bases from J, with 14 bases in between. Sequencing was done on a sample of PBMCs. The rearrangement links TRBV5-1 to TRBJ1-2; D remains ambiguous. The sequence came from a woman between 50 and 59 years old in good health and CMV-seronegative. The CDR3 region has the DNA TGCGCCAGCAGCTTGACGGCGGCCACCCCCTATGGCTACACCTTC. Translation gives CASSLTAATPYGYTF.